These 5 T cell receptor beta chains came from one sample sequenced in a study of blood T cells in healthy people across ages. With a J-beta primer mix and a sample-barcoded 5' primer, a second PCR ran about 7 to 12 cycles. TCRdb passed the 5' RACE reads through MiXCR, listing each CDR3 protein once. This table holds 650,000 to 800,000 distinct CDR3 sequences, more than 40% found once. Input material: blood. The receptors come from a man aged 55 to 70 in good health.

This clonotype was found once. This chain links TRBV4-3 with TRBJ1-1; D gene ambiguous. The germline gives CDR1 LGHNA, CDR2 YSLEER. The CDR3 is 16 amino acids. V was clipped by 1 base and J by 0 bases, with 12 bases between them. Here the CDR3 reads CASSQAFGPMNTEAFF. CDR3 bases: TGCGCCAGCAGCCAAGCGTTCGGACCTATGAACACTGAAGCTTTCTTT.

For the CDR3, the DNA is TGTGCCAGCAGCTTATCAGGGCGGACAGGGGATGAGCAGTTCTTC. It encodes CASSLSGRTGDEQFF. The chain employs TRBV7-9 and TRBJ2-1; 9 bases match TRBD1. The CDR3 has 15 amino acids. The germline CDR1 and CDR2 sequences are SEHNR and FQNEAQ (reference sequence). The junction had 7 bases not matched to a gene; V was cut back by 2 bases and J by 8 bases.

This clonotype showed up just a few times. The chain recombines TRBV20-1 with TRBJ1-2, with a possible D match to TRBD1 (5 bases). V was trimmed by 4 bases and J by 6 bases, leaving 12 bases between them. The V gene's germline CDR1 is DFQATT and CDR2 SNEGSKA (reference sequence). This CDR3 contains 12 residues. The CDR3 DNA reads TGCAGTGCTACCCCTGGGGGTAATGGCTACACCTTC. Translation gives CSATPGGNGYTF.

The chain is built from TRBV11-2 and TRBJ2-1; the D gene is possibly TRBD2 (6 bases). Trimming took off 0 bases at V and 5 bases at J, with 14 bases between the two ends. The CDR3 covers 16 residues. The germline CDR1 and CDR2 sequences are SGHAT and FQNNGV. The CDR3 is CASSLDVGRGNNEQFF. The CDR3 DNA sequence: TGTGCCAGCAGCTTAGATGTGGGACGGGGGAACAATGAGCAGTTCTTC.

This clonotype appeared many times. J is TRBJ2-5 and V is TRBV12-3 or TRBV12-4, with no clear D. The length of the CDR3 is 13 residues. V was cut by 3 bases and J by 5 bases, with 10 bases left in between. The CDR3 is CASSFSEGETQYF. As DNA, the CDR3 is TGTGCCAGCAGTTTTTCGGAAGGCGAGACCCAGTACTTC.